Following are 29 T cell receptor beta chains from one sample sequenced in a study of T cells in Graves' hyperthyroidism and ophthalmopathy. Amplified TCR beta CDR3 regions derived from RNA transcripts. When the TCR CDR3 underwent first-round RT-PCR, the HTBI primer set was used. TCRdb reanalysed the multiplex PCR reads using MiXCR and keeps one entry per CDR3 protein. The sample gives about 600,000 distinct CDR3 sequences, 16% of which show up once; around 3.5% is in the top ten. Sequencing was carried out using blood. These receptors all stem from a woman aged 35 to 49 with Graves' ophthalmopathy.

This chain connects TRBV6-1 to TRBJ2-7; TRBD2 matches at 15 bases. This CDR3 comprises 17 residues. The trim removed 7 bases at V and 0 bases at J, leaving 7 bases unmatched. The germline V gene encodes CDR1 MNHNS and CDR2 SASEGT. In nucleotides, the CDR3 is TGTGCCAGCATCGGGACTAGCGGGAGGCCCAGCTCCTACGAGCAGTACTTC. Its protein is CASIGTSGRPSSYEQYF.

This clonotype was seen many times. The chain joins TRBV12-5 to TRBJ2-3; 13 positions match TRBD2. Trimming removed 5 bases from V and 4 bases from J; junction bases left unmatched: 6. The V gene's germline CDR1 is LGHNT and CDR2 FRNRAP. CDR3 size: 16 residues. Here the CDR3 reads CASGPHGTSGADTQYF. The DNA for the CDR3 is TGTGCTAGTGGTCCCCATGGGACTAGCGGGGCAGATACGCAGTATTTT.

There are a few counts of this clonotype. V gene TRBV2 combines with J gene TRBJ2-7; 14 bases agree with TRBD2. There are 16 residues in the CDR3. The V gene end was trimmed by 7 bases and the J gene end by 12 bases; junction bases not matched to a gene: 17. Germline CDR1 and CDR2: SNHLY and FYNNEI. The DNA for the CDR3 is TGTGCCAGCACCGAACTGGCCGGACTAGCGGGAGGAGGGCGGTACTTC. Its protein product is CASTELAGLAGGGRYF.

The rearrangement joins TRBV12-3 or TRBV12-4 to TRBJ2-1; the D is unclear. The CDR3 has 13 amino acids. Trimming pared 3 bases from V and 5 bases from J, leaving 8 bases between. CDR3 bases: TGTGCCAGCAGTTTTTCCGCTAACAATGAGCAGTTCTTC. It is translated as CASSFSANNEQFF.

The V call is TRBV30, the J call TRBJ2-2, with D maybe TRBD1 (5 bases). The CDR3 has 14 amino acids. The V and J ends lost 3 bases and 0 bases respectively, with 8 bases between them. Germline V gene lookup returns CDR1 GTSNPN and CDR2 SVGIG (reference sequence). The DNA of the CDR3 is TGTGCCTGGAGGTACAGGTCGAACACCGGGGAGCTGTTTTTT. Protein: CAWRYRSNTGELFF.

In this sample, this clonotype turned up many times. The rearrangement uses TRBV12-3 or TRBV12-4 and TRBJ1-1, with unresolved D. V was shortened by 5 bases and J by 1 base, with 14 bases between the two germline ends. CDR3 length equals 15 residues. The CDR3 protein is CASSRDNVPNTEAFF. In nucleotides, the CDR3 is TGTGCCAGCAGTCGTGACAACGTTCCGAACACTGAAGCTTTCTTT.

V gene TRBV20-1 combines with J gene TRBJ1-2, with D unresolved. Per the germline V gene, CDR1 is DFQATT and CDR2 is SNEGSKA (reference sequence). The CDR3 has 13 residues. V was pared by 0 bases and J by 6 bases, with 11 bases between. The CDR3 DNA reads TGCAGTGCTAGAGATCCTAAGGAGAATGGCTACACCTTC. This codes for CSARDPKENGYTF.

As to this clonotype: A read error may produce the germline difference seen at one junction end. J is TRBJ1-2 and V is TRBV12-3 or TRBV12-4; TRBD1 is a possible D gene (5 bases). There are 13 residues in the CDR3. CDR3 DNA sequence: TGTGCCATCAGTTGGGGGGGTAACTATGGCTACACCTTC. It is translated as CAISWGGNYGYTF.

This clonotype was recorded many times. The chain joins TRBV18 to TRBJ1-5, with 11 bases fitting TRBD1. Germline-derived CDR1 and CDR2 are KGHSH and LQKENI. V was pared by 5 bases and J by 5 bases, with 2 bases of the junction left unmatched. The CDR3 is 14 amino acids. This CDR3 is CASSRTGGDQPQHF. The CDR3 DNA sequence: TGTGCCAGCTCAAGGACAGGGGGCGATCAGCCCCAGCATTTT.

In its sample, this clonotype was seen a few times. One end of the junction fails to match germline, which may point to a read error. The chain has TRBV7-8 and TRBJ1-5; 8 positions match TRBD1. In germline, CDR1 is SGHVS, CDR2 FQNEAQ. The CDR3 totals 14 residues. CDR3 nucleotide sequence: TGTGCCAACAGCGTTCACAGGGGGGAGCAGCCCCAGCATTTT. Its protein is CANSVHRGEQPQHF.

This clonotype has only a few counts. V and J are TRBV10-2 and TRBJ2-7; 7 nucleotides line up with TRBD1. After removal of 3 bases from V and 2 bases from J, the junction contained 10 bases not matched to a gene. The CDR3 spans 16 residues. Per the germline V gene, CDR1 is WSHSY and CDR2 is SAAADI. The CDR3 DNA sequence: TGCGCCAGCAGTGAAGTAACAGGGGACGGGGCCTACGAGCAGTACTTC. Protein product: CASSEVTGDGAYEQYF.

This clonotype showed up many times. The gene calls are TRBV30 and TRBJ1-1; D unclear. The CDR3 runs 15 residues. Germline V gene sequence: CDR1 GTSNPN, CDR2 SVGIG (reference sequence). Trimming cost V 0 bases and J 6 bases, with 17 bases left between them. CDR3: CAWSVAGAGEAEAFF. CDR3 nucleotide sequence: TGTGCCTGGAGTGTAGCAGGTGCGGGCGAAGCTGAAGCTTTCTTT.

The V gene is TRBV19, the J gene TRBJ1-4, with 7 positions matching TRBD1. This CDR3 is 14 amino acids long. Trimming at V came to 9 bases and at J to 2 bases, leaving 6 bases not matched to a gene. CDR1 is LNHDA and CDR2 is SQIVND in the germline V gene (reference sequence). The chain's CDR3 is CASRGQSTNEKLFF. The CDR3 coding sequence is TGTGCCAGCAGGGGACAGAGTACTAATGAAAAACTGTTTTTT.

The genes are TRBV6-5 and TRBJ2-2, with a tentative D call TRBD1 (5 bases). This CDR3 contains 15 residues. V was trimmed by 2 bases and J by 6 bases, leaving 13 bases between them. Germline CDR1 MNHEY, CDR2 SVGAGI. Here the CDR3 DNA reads TGTGCCAGCAGTTACGTCCTGGCAGGGCCCGGGGAGCTGTTTTTT. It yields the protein CASSYVLAGPGELFF.

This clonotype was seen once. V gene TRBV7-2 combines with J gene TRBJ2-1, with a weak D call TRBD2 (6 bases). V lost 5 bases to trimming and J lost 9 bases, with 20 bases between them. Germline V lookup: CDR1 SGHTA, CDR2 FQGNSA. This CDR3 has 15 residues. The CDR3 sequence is CASSPLAGPLIEQFF. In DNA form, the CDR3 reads TGTGCCAGCAGCCCATTGGCGGGGCCCTTGATTGAGCAGTTCTTC.

The CDR3 protein is CASSPQGGRAKNIQYF. CDR3 in DNA: TGTGCCAGCAGTCCCCAGGGAGGACGAGCCAAAAACATTCAGTACTTC. V is TRBV6-1 and J is TRBJ2-4; tentative D call: TRBD2 (6 bases). The CDR3 contains 16 residues. Trimming left V 5 bases short and J 0 bases short, with 14 bases between. Germline CDR1 and CDR2: MNHNS and SASEGT.

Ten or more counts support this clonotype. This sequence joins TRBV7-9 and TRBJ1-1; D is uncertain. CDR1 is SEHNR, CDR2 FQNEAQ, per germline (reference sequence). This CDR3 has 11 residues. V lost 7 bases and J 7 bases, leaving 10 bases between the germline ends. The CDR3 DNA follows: TGTGCCAGCAACGTACTCAATGAAGCTTTCTTT. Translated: CASNVLNEAFF.

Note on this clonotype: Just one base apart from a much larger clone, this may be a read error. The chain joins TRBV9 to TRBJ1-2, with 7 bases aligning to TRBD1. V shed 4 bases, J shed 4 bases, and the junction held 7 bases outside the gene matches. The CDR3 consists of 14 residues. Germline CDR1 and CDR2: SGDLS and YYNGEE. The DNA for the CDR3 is TGTGCCAGCAGCCCAAGAGGGGGCGGCTATGGCTACACCTTC. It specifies CASSPRGGGYGYTF.

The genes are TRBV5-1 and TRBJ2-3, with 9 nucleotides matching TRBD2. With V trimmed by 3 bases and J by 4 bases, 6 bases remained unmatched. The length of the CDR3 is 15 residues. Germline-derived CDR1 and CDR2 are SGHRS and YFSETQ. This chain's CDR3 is CASSSGTSISDTQYF. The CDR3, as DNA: TGCGCCAGCAGCTCAGGGACTAGCATTTCAGATACGCAGTATTTT. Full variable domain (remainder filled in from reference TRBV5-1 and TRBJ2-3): KAGVTQTPRYLIKTRGQQVTLSCSPISGHRSVSWYQQTPGQGLQFLFEYFSETQRNKGNFPGRFSGRQFSNSRSEMNVSTLELGDSALYLCASSSGTSISDTQYFGPGTRLTVL.

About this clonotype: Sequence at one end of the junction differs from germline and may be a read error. As DNA, the CDR3 is TGCAGTGCTAGAGATCAGACCGCCGGAGAGCTGTTTTTT. Its translation: CSARDQTAGELFF. The chain carries TRBV20-1 and TRBJ2-2; D gene unclear. This CDR3 has 13 residues. Germline V CDR1 and CDR2: DFQATT, SNEGSKA (reference sequence).

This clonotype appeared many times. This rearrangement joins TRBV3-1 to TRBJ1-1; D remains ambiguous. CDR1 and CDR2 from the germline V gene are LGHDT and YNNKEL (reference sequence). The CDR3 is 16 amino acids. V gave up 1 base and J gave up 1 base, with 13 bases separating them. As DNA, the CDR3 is TGTGCCAGCAGCCAAGCCTTTGGGGTGGGGAACACTGAAGCTTTCTTT. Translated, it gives CASSQAFGVGNTEAFF. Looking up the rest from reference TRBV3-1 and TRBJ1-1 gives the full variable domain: DTAVSQTPKYLVTQMGNDKSIKCEQNLGHDTMYWYKQDSKKFLKIMFSYNNKELIINETVPNRFSPKSPDKAHLNLHINSLELGDSAVYFCASSQAFGVGNTEAFFGQGTRLTVV.

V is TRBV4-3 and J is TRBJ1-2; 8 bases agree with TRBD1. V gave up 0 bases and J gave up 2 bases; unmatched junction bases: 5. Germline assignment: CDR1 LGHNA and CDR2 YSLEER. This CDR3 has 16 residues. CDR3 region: CASSQDSGQGNYGYTF. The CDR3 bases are TGCGCCAGCAGCCAAGATTCAGGACAGGGCAACTATGGCTACACCTTC.

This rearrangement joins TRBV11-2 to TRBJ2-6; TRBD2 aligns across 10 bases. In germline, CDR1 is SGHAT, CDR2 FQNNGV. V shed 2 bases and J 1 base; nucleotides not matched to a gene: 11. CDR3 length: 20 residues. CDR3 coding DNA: TGTGCCAGCAGCTTAAGGGTTGCCCTAGCGGGAGCGTCTGGGGCCAACGTCCTGACTTTC. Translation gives CASSLRVALAGASGANVLTF.

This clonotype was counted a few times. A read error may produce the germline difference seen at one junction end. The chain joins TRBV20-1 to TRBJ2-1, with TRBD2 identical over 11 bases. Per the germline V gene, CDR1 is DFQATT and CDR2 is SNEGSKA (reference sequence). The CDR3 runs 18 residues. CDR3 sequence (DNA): TGCAGTGCTAGATCACTAGCGGGAGATGTGATTTTTCGCAATAAGCAGTTCTTC. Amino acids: CSARSLAGDVIFRNKQFF.

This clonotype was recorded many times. DNA for the CDR3: TGTGCCAGCACCAATCAACCCACAGATACGCAGTATTTT. Translating it yields CASTNQPTDTQYF. The chain employs TRBV7-9 and TRBJ2-3; no reliable D call. V dropped 7 bases and J dropped 2 bases, with 10 bases sitting between them. The CDR3 is 13 amino acids. In germline, CDR1 is SEHNR, CDR2 FQNEAQ (reference sequence).

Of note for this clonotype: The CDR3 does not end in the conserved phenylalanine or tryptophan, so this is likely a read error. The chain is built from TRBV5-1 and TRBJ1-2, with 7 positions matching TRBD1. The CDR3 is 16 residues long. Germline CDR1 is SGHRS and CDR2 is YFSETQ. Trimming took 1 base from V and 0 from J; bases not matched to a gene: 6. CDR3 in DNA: TGCGCCAGCAGCTTGACTCCGGGACAGACTAACTATGGCTACACCCTC. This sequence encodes CASSLTPGQTNYGYTL.

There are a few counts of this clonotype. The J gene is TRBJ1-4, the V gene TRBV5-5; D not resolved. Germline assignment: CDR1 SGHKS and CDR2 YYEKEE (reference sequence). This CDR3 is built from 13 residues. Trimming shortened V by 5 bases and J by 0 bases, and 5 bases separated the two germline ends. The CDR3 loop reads CASRTPTNEKLFF. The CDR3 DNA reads TGTGCCAGCAGGACACCAACTAATGAAAAACTGTTTTTT. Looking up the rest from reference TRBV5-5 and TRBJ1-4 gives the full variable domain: DAGVTQSPTHLIKTRGQQVTLRCSPISGHKSVSWYQQVLGQGPQFIFQYYEKEERGRGNFPDRFSARQFPNYSSELNVNALLLGDSALYLCASRTPTNEKLFFGSGTQLSVL.

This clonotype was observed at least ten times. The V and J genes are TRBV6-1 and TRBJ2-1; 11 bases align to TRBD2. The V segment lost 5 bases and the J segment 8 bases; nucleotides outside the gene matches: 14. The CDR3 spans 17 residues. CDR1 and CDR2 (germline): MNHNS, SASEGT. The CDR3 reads CASSLSTGLAAVDEQFF. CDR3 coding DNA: TGTGCCAGCAGTTTGTCTACGGGACTAGCGGCCGTGGATGAGCAGTTCTTC.

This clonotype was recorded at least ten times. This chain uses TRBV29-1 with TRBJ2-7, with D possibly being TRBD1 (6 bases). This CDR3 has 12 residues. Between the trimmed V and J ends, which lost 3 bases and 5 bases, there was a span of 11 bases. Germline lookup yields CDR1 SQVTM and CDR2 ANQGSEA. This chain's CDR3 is CSVEGTGHEQYF. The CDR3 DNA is TGCAGCGTTGAGGGAACAGGGCACGAGCAGTACTTC.